Listed below are T cell receptor beta chains from one sample, sequenced in a study of breast tumors, draining lymph nodes, adjacent tissues. TCRdb ran MiXCR on the multiplex PCR reads and lists one entry per CDR3 protein. The sample carries approximately 300,000 distinct CDR3 sequences, 30% recorded once. The sequencing sample was made of axillary lymph node tissue. The receptors come from a female donor with breast cancer. Some clones in this sample may be carry-over from other donors' samples. Each CDR3 is given with its conserved first and last residue. D genes are given only for firm matches. Clone size is not always given. Where it is, it says once, few, many or a class for expanded clones.

j_call,clone_size,d_call,v_call,cdr3_nt,cdr3_aa
TRBJ2-6,NA,TRBD1,TRBV6-1,TGTGCCAGCAACCAGGGACAGGCCGACTCTGGGGCCAACGTCCTGACCTTC,CASNQGQADSGANVLTF
TRBJ2-1,NA,TRBD2,TRBV28,TGTGCCAGCAGTTTAATTACCCGGCGCGGGAGCTCCTACAATGAGCAGTTCTTC,CASSLITRRGSSYNEQFF
TRBJ1-2,many,NA,TRBV13,TGTGCCAGCAGCTCCCAGATTTATGGCTACACCTTC,CASSSQIYGYTF
TRBJ2-5,many,NA,TRBV5-1,TGCGCCAGCAGCTTTGGACCAGCTCAAGAGACCCAGTACTTC,CASSFGPAQETQYF
TRBJ1-5,many,TRBD1,TRBV24-1,TGTGCCACCAGTACAGGGGATTCGTATAGCAATCAGCCCCAGCATTTT,CATSTGDSYSNQPQHF
TRBJ2-2,many,TRBD2,TRBV2,TGTGCCAGCACACGAAGGGTGGGGGGGACCGGGGAGCTGTTTTTT,CASTRRVGGTGELFF
TRBJ2-3,many,TRBD2,TRBV20-1,TGCAGTGCTAGAGATCGGGGGGAGGGCCTTTTCGATACGCAGTATTTT,CSARDRGEGLFDTQYF
TRBJ1-3,many,TRBD1,TRBV5-1,TGCGCCAGCAGCCCCTCGGGCATCAGGGGGGCCACCATATATTTT,CASSPSGIRGATIYF
TRBJ2-1,NA,TRBD1,TRBV11-3,TGTGCCAGCAGCTCTGAGGGGGACAGCTCCTACAATGAGCAGTTCTTC,CASSSEGDSSYNEQFF
TRBJ1-2,many,NA,TRBV5-1,TGCGCCAGCAGCCCTACGTCCTATCGCGGGGGGGCAGGAGACTATGGCTACACCTTC,CASSPTSYRGGAGDYGYTF
TRBJ2-7,few,NA,TRBV28,TGTGCCAGCTGGGGGGGCACTGGTGAGCAGTACTTC,CASWGGTGEQYF
TRBJ1-6,many,NA,TRBV6-6,TGTGCCAGCAGTTACGGTGCTGGCGGCGGCTCACCCCTCCACTTT,CASSYGAGGGSPLHF
TRBJ2-3,few,NA,TRBV12-3/TRBV12-4,TGTGCCAGCAGTTTCCGGTTTCGTCGGGATAGCACAGATACGCAGTATTTT,CASSFRFRRDSTDTQYF
TRBJ2-7,NA,NA,TRBV6-4,TGTGCCAGCAGTTACTCGCCTTTGACTAGTTGGGACTACGAGCAGTACTTC,CASSYSPLTSWDYEQYF
TRBJ2-1,once,TRBD1,TRBV7-8,TGTGCCAGCAGCTCCCCCGGGACAGGGGCTCGTGAGCAGTTCTTC,CASSSPGTGAREQFF
TRBJ1-3,NA,NA,TRBV28,TGTGCCAGCACCCTACTCAGGGGTTCTGGAAACACCATATATTTT,CASTLLRGSGNTIYF
TRBJ2-3,many,NA,TRBV14,TGTGCCAGCAGCCAAGAACTCACAGATACGCAGTATTTT,CASSQELTDTQYF
TRBJ2-7,many,TRBD2,TRBV20-1,TGCAGTGCTGTCGGGAGGGCCTACGAGCAGTACTTC,CSAVGRAYEQYF
TRBJ2-3,few,TRBD2,TRBV28,TGTGCCAGCAGGCCTAGCGGGAGAGGTACAGATACGCAGTATTTT,CASRPSGRGTDTQYF
TRBJ2-7,many,NA,TRBV5-1,TGCGCCAGCAGCTACGGGACAAGTCATGAGCAGTACTTC,CASSYGTSHEQYF
TRBJ1-2,many,TRBD1,TRBV5-6,TGTGCCAGCAGCGGTGACAGGGGGAACTATGGCTACACCTTC,CASSGDRGNYGYTF
TRBJ2-5,many,TRBD1,TRBV7-7,TGTGCTAGCAGCTTACTGGCCTTGGGACAGGGGCCAGAGACCCAGTACTTC,CASSLLALGQGPETQYF
TRBJ1-5,few,NA,TRBV30,TGTGCCTGGAGTGTATCTAGCAATCAGCCCCAGCATTTT,CAWSVSSNQPQHF
TRBJ1-4,many,NA,TRBV15,TGTGCCACCAGCAGAGATATCGGGGGACGCGAAAAACTGTTTTTT,CATSRDIGGREKLFF
TRBJ2-7,few,NA,TRBV28,TGTGCCAGCAGTTGGGGCGGCACTGCTGCGCAGTACTTC,CASSWGGTAAQYF
TRBJ2-5,NA,NA,TRBV9,TGTGCCAGCAGGAACAGACAAGAGACCCAGTACTTC,CASRNRQETQYF
TRBJ2-3,NA,NA,TRBV6-2/TRBV6-3,TGTGCCAGCAGTCACTCGACGACGCAGTATTTT,CASSHSTTQYF
TRBJ2-1,many,NA,TRBV19,TGTGCCAGTAGTATAGGGAGGGAAAACAATGAGCAGTTCTTC,CASSIGRENNEQFF
TRBJ2-1,many,TRBD2,TRBV9,TGTGCCAGCAGCGTGGGACTAGCCTCCTACAATGAGCAGTTCTTC,CASSVGLASYNEQFF
TRBJ2-1,NA,NA,TRBV7-2,TGTGCCAGCAGTCGAACCGGCGGGGTTTACAATGAGCAGTTCTTC,CASSRTGGVYNEQFF
TRBJ2-5,NA,NA,TRBV7-3,TGTGCTAGCGGCTTAGGCGGAGAGACCCAGTACTTC,CASGLGGETQYF
TRBJ2-2,many,TRBD1,TRBV7-6,TGTGCCAGCAGAGGGGACAGAGACACCGGGGAGCTGTTTTTT,CASRGDRDTGELFF
TRBJ1-6,many,NA,TRBV5-5,TGTGCCAGCAGCTTGGCCTCGGGATATATGGATTCACCCCTCCACTTT,CASSLASGYMDSPLHF
TRBJ2-6,NA,NA,TRBV25-1,TGTGCCAGCAGTGATCCCGGGACAGGGGCCAACGTCCTGACTTTC,CASSDPGTGANVLTF
TRBJ2-2,many,NA,TRBV11-3,TGTGCCAGCAGCTTAGTCTTCGGGGAGCTGTTTTTT,CASSLVFGELFF